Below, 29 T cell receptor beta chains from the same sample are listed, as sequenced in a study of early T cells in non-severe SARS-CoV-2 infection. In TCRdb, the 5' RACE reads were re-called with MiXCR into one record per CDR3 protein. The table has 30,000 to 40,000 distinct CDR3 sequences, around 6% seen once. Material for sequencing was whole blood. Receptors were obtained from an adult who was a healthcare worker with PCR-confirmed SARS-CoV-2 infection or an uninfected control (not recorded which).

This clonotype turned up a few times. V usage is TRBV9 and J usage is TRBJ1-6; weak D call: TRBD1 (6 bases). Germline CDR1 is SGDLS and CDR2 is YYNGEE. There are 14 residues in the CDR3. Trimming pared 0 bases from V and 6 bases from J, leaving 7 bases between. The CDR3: CASSVDRVNSPLHF. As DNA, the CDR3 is TGTGCCAGCAGCGTAGACAGGGTTAATTCACCCCTCCACTTT.

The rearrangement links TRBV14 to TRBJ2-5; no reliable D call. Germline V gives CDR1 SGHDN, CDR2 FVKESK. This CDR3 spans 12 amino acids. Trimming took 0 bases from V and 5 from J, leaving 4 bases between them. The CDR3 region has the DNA TGTGCCAGCAGCCAAGATTGGGAGACCCAGTACTTC. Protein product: CASSQDWETQYF.

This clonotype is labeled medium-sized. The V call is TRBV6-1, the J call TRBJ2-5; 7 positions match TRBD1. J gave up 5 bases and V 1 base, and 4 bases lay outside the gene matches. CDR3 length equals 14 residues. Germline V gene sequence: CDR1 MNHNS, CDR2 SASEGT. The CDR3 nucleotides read TGTGCCAGCAGTGAAGACAGGGGTACGGAGACCCAGTACTTC. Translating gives CASSEDRGTETQYF.

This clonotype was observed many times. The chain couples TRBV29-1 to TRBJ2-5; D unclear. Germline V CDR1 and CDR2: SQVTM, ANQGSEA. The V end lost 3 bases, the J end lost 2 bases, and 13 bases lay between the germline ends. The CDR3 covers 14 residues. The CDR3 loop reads CSVDGGPLQETQYF. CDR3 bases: TGCAGCGTTGATGGCGGACCCCTGCAAGAGACCCAGTACTTC.

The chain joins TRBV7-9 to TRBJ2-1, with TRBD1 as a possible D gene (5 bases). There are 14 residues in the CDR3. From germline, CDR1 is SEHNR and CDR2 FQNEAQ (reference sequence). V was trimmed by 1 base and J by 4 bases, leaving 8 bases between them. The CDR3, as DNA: TGTGCCAGCAGCTTAGGGGCAGGGTACAATGAGCAGTTCTTC. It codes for CASSLGAGYNEQFF.

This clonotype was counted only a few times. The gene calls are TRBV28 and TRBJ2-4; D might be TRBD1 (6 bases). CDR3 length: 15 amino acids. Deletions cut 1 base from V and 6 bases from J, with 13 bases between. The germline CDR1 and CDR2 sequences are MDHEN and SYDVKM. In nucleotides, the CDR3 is TGTGCCAGCAGTTTATTGTCAGGGGTTGGAAACATTCAGTACTTC. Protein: CASSLLSGVGNIQYF.

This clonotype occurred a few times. The CDR3 sequence: CASTPRLLEPRGNTIYF. The CDR3 DNA reads as TGTGCCAGCACCCCACGGCTCCTCGAGCCTCGTGGAAACACCATATATTTT. The V gene is TRBV3-1, the J gene TRBJ1-3; no reliable D call. The CDR3 has 17 residues. Germline assignment: CDR1 LGHDT and CDR2 YNNKEL (reference sequence). V was clipped by 7 bases and J by 3 bases, with 22 bases between them.

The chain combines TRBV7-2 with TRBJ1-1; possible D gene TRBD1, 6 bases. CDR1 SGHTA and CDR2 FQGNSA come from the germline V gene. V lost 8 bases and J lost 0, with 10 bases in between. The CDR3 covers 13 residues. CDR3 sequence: CASGGHLNTEAFF. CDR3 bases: TGTGCCAGCGGGGGACACTTGAACACTGAAGCTTTCTTT.

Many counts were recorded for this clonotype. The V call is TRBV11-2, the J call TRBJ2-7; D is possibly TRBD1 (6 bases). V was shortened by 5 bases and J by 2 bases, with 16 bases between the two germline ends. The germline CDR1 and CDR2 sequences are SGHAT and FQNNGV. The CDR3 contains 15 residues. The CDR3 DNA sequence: TGTGCCAGCAGCCTATCCAGGACAGCGACCTACGAGCAGTACTTC. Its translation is CASSLSRTATYEQYF.

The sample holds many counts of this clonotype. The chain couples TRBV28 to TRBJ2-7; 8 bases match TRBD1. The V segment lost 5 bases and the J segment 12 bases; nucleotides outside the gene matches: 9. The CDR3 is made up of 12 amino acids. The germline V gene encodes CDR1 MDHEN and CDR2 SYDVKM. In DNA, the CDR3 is TGTGCCAGCAGTCCTCCAGGGGGCGGGCCGTACTTC. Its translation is CASSPPGGGPYF.

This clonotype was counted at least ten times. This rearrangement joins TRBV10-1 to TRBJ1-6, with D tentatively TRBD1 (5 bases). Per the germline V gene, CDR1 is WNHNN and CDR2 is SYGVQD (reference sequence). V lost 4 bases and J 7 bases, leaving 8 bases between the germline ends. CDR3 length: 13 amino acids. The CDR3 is CASSVQANSPLHF. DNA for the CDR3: TGCGCCAGCAGTGTACAGGCGAATTCACCCCTCCACTTT.

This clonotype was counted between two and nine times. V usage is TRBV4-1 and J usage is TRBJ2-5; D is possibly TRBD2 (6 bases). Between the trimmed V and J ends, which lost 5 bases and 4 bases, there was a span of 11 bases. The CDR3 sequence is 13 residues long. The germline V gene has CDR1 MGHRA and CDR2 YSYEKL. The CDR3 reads CASSSVGGETQYF. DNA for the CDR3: TGCGCCAGCAGCTCCGTGGGGGGAGAGACCCAGTACTTC.

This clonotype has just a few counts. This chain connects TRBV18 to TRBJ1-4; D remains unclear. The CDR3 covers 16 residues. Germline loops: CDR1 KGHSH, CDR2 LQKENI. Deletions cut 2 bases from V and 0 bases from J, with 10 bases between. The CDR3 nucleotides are TGTGCCAGCTCACCAGGAGTTCCTGCAACTAATGAAAAACTGTTTTTT. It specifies CASSPGVPATNEKLFF.

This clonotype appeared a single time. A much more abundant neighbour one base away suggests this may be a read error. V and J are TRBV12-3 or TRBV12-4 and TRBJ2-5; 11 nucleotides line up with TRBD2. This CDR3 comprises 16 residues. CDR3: CASSNSGSGGEESQYF. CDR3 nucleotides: TGTGCCAGCAGTAATTCGGGTAGCGGGGGGGAAGAGTCCCAGTACTTC.

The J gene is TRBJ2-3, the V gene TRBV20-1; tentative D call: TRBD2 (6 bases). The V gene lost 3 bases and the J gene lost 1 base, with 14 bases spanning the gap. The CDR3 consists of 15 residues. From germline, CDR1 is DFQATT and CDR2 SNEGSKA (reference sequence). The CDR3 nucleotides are TGCAGTGCTAGTACGCGGGACTCGGGCACAGATACGCAGTATTTT. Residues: CSASTRDSGTDTQYF.

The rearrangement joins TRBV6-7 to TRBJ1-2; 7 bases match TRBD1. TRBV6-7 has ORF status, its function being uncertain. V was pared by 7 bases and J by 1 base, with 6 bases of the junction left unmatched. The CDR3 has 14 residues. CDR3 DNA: TGTGCCAGCAAAGCGGGACAGAATAACTATGGCTACACCTTC. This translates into CASKAGQNNYGYTF.

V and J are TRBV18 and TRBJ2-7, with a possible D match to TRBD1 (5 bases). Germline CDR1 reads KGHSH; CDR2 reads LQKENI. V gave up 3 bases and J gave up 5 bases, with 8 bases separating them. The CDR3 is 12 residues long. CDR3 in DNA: TGTGCCAGCTCACCCAGGGAAAACGAGCAGTACTTC. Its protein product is CASSPRENEQYF.

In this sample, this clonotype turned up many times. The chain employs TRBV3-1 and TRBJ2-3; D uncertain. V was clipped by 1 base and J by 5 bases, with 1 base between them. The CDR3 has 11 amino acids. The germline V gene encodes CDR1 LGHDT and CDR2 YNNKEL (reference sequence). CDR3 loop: CASSQGDTQYF. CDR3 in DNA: TGTGCCAGCAGCCAAGGAGATACGCAGTATTTT.

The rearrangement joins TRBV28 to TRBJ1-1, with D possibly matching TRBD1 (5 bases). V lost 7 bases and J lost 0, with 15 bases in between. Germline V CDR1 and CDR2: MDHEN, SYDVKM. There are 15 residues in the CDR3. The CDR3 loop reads CASMSPRGMNTEAFF. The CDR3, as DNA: TGTGCCAGCATGTCCCCCCGGGGGATGAACACTGAAGCTTTCTTT.

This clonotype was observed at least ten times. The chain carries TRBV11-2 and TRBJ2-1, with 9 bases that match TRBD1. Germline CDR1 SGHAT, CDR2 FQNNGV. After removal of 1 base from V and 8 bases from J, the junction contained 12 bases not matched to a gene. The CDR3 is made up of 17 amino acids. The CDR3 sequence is CASSLGRGTGTFDEQFF. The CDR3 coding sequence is TGTGCCAGCAGCTTAGGTAGAGGGACAGGGACGTTCGATGAGCAGTTCTTC.

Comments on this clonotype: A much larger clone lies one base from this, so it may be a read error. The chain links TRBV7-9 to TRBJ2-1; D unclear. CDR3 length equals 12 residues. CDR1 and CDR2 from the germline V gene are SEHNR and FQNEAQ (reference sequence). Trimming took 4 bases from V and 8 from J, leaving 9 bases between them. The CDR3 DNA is TGTGCCAGCAGCTCCCGGTTTTATGAGCAGTTCTTC. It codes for CASSSRFYEQFF.

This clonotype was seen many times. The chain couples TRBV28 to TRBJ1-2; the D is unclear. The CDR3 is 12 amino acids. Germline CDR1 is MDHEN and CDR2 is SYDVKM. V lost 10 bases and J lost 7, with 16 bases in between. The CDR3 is CATLDWDGGYTF. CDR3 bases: TGTGCCACTCTGGACTGGGATGGTGGCTACACCTTC.

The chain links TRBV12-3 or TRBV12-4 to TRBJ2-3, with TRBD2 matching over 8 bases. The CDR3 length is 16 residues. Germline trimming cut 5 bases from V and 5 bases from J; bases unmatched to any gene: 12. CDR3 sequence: CASSPGGLGGRDTQYF. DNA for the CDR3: TGTGCCAGCAGTCCGGGGGGACTAGGGGGGCGAGATACGCAGTATTTT.

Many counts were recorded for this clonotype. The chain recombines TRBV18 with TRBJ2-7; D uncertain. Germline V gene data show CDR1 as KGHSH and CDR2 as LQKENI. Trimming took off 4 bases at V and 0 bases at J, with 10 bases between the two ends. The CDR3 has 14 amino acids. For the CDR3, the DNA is TGTGCCAGCTCACGATCTAGGGACTCCTACGAGCAGTACTTC. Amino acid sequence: CASSRSRDSYEQYF. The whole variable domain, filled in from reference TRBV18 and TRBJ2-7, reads NAGVMQNPRHLVRRRGQEARLRCSPMKGHSHVYWYRQLPEEGLKFMVYLQKENIIDESGMPKERFSAEFPKEGPSILRIQQVVRGDSAAYFCASSRSRDSYEQYFGPGTRLTVT.

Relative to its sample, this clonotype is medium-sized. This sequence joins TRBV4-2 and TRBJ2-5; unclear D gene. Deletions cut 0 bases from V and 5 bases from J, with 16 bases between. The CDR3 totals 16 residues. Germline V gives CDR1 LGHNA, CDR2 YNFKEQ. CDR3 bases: TGTGCCAGCAGCCAAGATCCCACCATGGAGTGGGAGACCCAGTACTTC. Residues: CASSQDPTMEWETQYF.

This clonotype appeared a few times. CDR3 DNA: TGTGCCAGCAGACCAACAGGGGTTGGCGGGGAGCTGTTTTTT. Encoded protein: CASRPTGVGGELFF. This chain connects TRBV6-2 or TRBV6-3 to TRBJ2-2; TRBD1 matches 7 bases. The V segment lost 6 bases and the J segment 7 bases; nucleotides outside the gene matches: 8. CDR3 size: 14 residues. Germline-derived CDR1 and CDR2 are MNHEY and SVGEGT.

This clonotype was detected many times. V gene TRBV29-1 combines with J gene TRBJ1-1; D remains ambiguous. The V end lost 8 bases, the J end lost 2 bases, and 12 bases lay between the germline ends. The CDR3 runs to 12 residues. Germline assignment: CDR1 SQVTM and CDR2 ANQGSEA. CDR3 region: CSTREPNTEAFF. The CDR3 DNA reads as TGCAGCACACGGGAGCCAAACACTGAAGCTTTCTTT.

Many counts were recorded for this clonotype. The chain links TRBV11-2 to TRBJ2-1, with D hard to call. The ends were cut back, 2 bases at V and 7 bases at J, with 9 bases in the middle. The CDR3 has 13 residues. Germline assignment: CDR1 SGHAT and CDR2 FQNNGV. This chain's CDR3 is CASSLLQSNEQFF. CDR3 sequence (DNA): TGTGCCAGCAGCTTACTACAGTCTAATGAGCAGTTCTTC.

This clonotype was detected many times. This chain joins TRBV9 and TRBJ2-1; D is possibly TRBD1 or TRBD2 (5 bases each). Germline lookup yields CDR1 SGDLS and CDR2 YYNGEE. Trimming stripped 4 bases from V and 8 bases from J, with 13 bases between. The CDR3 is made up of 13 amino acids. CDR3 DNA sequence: TGTGCCAGCAGCATGAGGGGTGTGGATGAGCAGTTCTTC. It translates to CASSMRGVDEQFF.